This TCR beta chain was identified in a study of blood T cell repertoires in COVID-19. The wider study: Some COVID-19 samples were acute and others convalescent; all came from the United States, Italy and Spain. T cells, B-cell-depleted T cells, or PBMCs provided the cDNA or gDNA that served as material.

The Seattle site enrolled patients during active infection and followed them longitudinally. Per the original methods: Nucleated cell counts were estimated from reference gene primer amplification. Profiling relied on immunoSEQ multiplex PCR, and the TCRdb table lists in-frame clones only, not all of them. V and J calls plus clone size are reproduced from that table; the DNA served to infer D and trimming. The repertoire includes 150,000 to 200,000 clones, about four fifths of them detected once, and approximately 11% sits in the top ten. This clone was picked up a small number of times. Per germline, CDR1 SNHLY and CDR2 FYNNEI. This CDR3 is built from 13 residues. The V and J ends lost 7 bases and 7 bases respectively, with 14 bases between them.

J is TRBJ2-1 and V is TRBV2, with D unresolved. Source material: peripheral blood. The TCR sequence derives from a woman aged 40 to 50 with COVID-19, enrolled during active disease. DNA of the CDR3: TGTGCCAGCACGATCGGTCTCGCGAATGAGCAGTTCTTC. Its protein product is CASTIGLANEQFF. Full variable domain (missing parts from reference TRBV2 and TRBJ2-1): EPEVTQTPSHQVTQMGQEVILRCVPISNHLYFYWYRQILGQKVEFLVSFYNNEISEKSEIFDDQFSVERPDGSNFTLKIRSTKLEDSAMYFCASTIGLANEQFFGPGTRLTVL.